This T cell receptor beta chain comes out of a study of cytomegalovirus exposure and HLA in healthy donors. Germline V gives CDR1 LNHDA, CDR2 SQIVND (reference sequence). The CDR3 covers 15 residues. V lost 5 bases to trimming and J lost 1 base, with 14 bases between them. PCR primers comprised 60 Vbeta and 13 Jbeta primers. Here immunoSEQ multiplex PCR was the method, and the copy in TCRdb shows in-frame clones only, minus some. The data hold roughly 140,000 clones, with more than 60% observed a single time. Concerning this clone itself: Its target is not known.

Study observations and caveats: In a later analysis, productive TCRs from donors in an Asian-associated ancestry cluster reportedly carried fewer N-insertions than the cohort mean. Most subjects had HLA-A and HLA-B alleles reportedly predicted accurately by TCR beta sequences.

The sequenced material came from PBMCs. The sequence came from a male donor in good health and CMV-seronegative. The chain has TRBV19 and TRBJ1-2, with D possibly matching TRBD1 (5 bases). CDR3 region: CASSSKGGHNYGYTF. The CDR3 bases are TGTGCCAGTAGTTCTAAGGGTGGACATAACTATGGCTACACCTTC. Combining the CDR3 with reference TRBV19 and TRBJ1-2 gives the whole variable domain DGGITQSPKYLFRKEGQNVTLSCEQNLNHDAMYWYRQDPGQGLRLIYYSQIVNDFQKGDIAEGYSVSREKKESFPLTVTSAQKNPTAFYLCASSSKGGHNYGYTFGSGTRLTVV.